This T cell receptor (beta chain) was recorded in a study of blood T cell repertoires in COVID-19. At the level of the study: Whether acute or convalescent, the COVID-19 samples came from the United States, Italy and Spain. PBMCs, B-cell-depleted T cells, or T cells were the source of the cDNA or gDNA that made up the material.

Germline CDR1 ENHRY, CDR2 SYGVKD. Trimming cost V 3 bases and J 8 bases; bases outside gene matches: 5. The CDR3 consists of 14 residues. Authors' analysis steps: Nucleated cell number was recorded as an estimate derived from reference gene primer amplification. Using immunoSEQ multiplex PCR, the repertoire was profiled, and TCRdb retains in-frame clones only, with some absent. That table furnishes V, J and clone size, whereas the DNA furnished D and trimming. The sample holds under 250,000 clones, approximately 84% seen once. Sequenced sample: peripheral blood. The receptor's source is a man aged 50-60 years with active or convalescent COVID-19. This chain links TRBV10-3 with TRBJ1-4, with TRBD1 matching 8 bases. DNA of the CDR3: TGTGCCATCAGTGATCAAACAGGGGGGGAAAAACTGTTTTTT. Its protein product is CAISDQTGGEKLFF.